Sequencing of this T cell receptor (beta chain) was carried out in a study of cytomegalovirus exposure and HLA in healthy donors. Study-wide findings and caveats: The study flagged some 180 TCR beta chains as cytomegalovirus-associated.

TCRdb's copy holds only in-frame clones and misses some; the assay was immunoSEQ multiplex PCR. The sample carries 150,000 to 200,000 clones, about 86% recorded once. Deletions cut 2 bases from V and 4 bases from J, with 9 bases between. CDR1 is GTSNPN, CDR2 SVGIG, per germline (reference sequence). The CDR3 has 13 residues. Donors were drawn from the approximately 120-subject validation cohort, separate from the roughly 670-subject first cohort. Points on this clone: The antigen remains unidentified.

This clonotype was sampled from a woman aged 30 to 39 in good health and CMV-seronegative. The chain is built from TRBV30 and TRBJ1-5; maybe TRBD1 (5 bases). The sample was PBMCs. The CDR3 nucleotides are TGTGCCTGGAGTAAACAGGTAAATCAGCCCCAGCATTTT. Its protein is CAWSKQVNQPQHF.